The subject of this entry is one TCR beta chain. TCR beta VDJ and CDR3 profiles were obtained from a genomic DNA template. TCRdb itself ran the reads through MiXCR, one entry per CDR3 protein. This table has roughly 180,000 distinct CDR3 sequences, around 65% appearing once. This record belongs to a study of CD8+CD57+ T cells in acquired aplastic anemia. The CDR3 is 16 amino acids. V gave up 0 bases and J gave up 0 bases; unmatched junction bases: 5. The germline gives CDR1 ENHRY, CDR2 SYGVKD. The chain has TRBV10-3 and TRBJ2-7, with 7 positions matching TRBD1. Sequencing was performed on sorted CD4+, CD8+, or CD8+CD57+ T cells (not recorded which) from PBMCs. The sequence was obtained from a human donor with severe aplastic anemia or a healthy control (not recorded which). The CDR3 DNA reads as TGTGCCATCAGTGAGTCGATCCCAGGGGGCTCCTACGAGCAGTACTTC. Translated: CAISESIPGGSYEQYF.